This T cell receptor beta chain stems from a study of beta chain features in type 1 diabetes. Whole-study results and caveats: Sequencing of cDNA might inflate the share of cells that strongly express TCR.

The CDR3 runs 14 residues. CDR1 SQVTM and CDR2 ANQGSEA come from the germline V gene. The ends were cut back, 4 bases at V and 0 bases at J, with 10 bases in the middle. Sequenced material consisted of expressed TCRB transcripts (all of the isolated RNA was reverse transcribed). This table comes from immunoSEQ multiplex PCR, and its TCRdb copy is limited to in-frame clones, with some not included. This sample yields about 40,000 clones, of which roughly 50% are seen a single time; 0.72% belongs to the top ten. On this clone itself: Its antigen is still unknown. Different DNA sequences within this sample yield the same CDR3.

This receptor was identified in a woman aged 18-35 years in good health. This chain links TRBV29-1 with TRBJ1-3, with D possibly being TRBD1 (6 bases). Sequencing was carried out using central memory CD4+ T cells from blood. The CDR3 region is CSVGLGHSGNTIYF. DNA for the CDR3: TGCAGCGTTGGCCTGGGACACTCTGGAAACACCATATATTTT.